This TCR beta chain was identified in a study of blood T cells in healthy people across ages. General study results and limits: PBMCs left unsorted prevented a conclusive naive versus antigen-experienced comparison.

Using a J-beta primer mix together with a sample-barcoded 5' primer, a second PCR was run for about 7 to 12 cycles. TCRdb recomputed calls from the 5' RACE reads with MiXCR, one row per CDR3 protein. The sample lists about 1.7 million distinct CDR3 sequences; 25% to 30% were seen once. This clonotype was seen only a few times. Its antigen is unknown. Sequencing input: blood. This TCR was recovered from a woman in her twenties or thirties in good health.

The CDR3, as DNA: TGTGCCAGCAGCCAAGGCCCGGGACTTCAGTATTTT. Its protein product is CASSQGPGLQYF. The gene calls are TRBV3-1 and TRBJ2-3; D may be TRBD2 (6 bases). The V end lost 1 base, the J end lost 12 bases, and 11 bases lay between the germline ends. The CDR3 spans 12 residues. The V gene's germline CDR1 is LGHDT and CDR2 YNNKEL (reference sequence).